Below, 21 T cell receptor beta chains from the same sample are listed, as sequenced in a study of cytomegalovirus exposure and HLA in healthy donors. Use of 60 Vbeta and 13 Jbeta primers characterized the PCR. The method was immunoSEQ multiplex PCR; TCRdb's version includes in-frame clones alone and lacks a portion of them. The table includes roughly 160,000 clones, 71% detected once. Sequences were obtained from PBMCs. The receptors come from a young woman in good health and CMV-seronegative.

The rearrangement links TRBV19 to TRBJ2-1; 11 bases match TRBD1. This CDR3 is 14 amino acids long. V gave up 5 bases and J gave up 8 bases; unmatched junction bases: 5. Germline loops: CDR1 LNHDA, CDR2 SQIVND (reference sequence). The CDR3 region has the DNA TGTGCCAGTAGTTCCCGGACAGGGGGCGATGAGCAGTTCTTC. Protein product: CASSSRTGGDEQFF.

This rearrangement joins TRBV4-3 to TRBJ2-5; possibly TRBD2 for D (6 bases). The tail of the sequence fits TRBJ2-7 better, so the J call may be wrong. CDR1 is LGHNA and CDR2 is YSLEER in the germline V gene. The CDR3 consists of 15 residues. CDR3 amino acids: CASSQGRGGGYEQYF. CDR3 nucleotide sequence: TGCGCCAGCAGCCAAGGGAGGGGTGGCGGCTACGAGCAGTACTTC.

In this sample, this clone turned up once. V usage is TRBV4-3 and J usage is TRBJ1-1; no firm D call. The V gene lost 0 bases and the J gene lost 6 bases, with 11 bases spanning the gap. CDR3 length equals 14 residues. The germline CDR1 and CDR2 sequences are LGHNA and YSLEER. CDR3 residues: CASSQDPGIPEAFF. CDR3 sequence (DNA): TGCGCCAGCAGCCAAGATCCCGGGATACCTGAAGCTTTCTTT.

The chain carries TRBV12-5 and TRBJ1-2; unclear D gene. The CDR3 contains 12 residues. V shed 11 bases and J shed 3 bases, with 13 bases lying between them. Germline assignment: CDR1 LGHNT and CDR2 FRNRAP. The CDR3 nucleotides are TGTGCTGCCTCAGGCAGGTACTATGGCTACACCTTC. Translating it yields CAASGRYYGYTF.

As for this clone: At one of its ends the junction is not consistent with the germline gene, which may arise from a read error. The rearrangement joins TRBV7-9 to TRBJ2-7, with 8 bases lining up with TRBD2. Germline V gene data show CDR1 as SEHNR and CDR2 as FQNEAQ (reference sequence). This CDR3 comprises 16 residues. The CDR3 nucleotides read TGTTCCAGCAGCCCTGCCCCCCAGCGGGGGCACTACGAGCAGTACTTC. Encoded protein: CSSSPAPQRGHYEQYF.

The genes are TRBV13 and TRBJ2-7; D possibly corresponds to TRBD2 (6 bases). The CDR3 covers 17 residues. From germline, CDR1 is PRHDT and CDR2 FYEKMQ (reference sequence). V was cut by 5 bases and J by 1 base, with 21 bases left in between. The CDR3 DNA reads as TGTGCCAGCAGCCCTCCCCTAACGGGAGTTCCTTCCTACGAGCAGTACTTC. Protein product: CASSPPLTGVPSYEQYF.

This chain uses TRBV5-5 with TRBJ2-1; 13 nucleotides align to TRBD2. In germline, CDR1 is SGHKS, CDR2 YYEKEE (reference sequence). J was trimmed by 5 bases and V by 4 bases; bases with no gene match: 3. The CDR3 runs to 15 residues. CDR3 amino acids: CASSQGLAGNNEQFF. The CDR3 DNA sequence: TGTGCCAGCAGCCAGGGACTAGCGGGAAACAATGAGCAGTTCTTC.

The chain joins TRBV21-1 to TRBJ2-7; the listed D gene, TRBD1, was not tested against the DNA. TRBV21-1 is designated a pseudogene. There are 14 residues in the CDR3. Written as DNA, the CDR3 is TGTGCCAGCAGCGCTGGACAGGGGGGCCACGAGCAGTACTTC. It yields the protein CASSAGQGGHEQYF.

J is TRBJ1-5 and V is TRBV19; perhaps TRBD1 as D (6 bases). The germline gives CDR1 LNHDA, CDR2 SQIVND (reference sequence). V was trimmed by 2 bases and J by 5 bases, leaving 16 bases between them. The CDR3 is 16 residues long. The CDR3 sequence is CASSIFGFTGYQPQHF. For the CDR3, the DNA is TGTGCCAGTAGTATATTTGGGTTCACAGGGTATCAGCCCCAGCATTTT.

CDR3 sequence: CASSHGGDSYEQYF. The DNA of the CDR3 is TGTGCCAGCAGTCATGGGGGGGATTCCTACGAGCAGTACTTC. This chain connects TRBV28 to TRBJ2-7, with TRBD2 matching 7 bases. There are 14 residues in the CDR3. J lost 1 base, V lost 5 bases, and 5 bases had no gene match. CDR1 and CDR2 from the germline V gene are MDHEN and SYDVKM.

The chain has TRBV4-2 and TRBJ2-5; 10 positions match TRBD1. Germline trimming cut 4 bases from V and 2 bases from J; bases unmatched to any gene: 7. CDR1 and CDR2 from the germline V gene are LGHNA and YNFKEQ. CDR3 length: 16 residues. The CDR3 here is CASSPDRGAIQETQYF. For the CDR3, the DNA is TGTGCCAGCAGCCCGGACAGGGGGGCTATACAAGAGACCCAGTACTTC.

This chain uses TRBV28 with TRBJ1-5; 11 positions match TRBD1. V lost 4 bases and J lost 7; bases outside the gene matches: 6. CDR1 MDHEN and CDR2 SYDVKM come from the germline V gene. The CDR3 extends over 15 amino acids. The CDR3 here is CASSYRGQGGQPQHF. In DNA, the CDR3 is TGTGCCAGCAGTTACAGGGGACAGGGGGGACAGCCCCAGCATTTT. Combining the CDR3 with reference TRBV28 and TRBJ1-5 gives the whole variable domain DVKVTQSSRYLVKRTGEKVFLECVQDMDHENMFWYRQDPGLGLRLIYFSYDVKMKEKGDIPEGYSVSREKKERFSLILESASTNQTSMYLCASSYRGQGGQPQHFGDGTRLSIL.

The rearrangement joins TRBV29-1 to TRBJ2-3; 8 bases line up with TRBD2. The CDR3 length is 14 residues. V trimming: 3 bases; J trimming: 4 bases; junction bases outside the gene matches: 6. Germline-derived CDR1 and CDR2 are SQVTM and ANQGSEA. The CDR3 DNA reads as TGCAGCGTTGAGGGACTAGGGGTCGCAGATACGCAGTATTTT. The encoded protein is CSVEGLGVADTQYF.

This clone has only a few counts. This CDR3 is CALRGSRELRETQYF. CDR3 coding DNA: TGTGCCCTTCGGGGGAGTCGGGAGCTGCGTGAGACCCAGTACTTC. The V and J genes are TRBV2 and TRBJ2-5; D may be TRBD2 (6 bases). In germline, CDR1 is SNHLY, CDR2 FYNNEI. Trimming pared 11 bases from V and 5 bases from J, leaving 24 bases between. The CDR3 contains 15 residues. The full variable domain, its missing parts supplied by reference TRBV2 and TRBJ2-5, is EPEVTQTPSHQVTQMGQEVILRCVPISNHLYFYWYRQILGQKVEFLVSFYNNEISEKSEIFDDQFSVERPDGSNFTLKIRSTKLEDSAMYFCALRGSRELRETQYFGPGTRLLVL.

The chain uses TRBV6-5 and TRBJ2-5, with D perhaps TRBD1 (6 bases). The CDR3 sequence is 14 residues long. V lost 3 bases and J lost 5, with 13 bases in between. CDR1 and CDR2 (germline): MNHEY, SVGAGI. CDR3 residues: CASSYNGGEETQYF. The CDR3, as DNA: TGTGCCAGCAGTTATAATGGGGGCGAGGAGACCCAGTACTTC.

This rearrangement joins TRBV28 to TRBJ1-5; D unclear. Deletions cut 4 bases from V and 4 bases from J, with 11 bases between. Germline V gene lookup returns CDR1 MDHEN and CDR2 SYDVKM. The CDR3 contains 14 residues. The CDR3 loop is CASSSLPVNQPQHF. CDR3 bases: TGTGCCAGCAGTTCCCTCCCGGTTAATCAGCCCCAGCATTTT.

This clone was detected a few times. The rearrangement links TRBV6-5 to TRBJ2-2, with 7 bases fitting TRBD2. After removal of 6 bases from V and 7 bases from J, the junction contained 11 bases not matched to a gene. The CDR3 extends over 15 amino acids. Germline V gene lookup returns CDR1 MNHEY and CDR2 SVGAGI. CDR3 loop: CASRGGAGANGELFF. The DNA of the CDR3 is TGTGCCAGCAGGGGAGGGGCGGGAGCCAACGGGGAGCTGTTTTTT.

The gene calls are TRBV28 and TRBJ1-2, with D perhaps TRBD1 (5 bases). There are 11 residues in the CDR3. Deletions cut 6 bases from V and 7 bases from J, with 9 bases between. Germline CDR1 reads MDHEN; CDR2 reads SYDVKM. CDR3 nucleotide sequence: TGTGCCAGCAGCCGGACACGTGGCTACACCTTC. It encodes CASSRTRGYTF.

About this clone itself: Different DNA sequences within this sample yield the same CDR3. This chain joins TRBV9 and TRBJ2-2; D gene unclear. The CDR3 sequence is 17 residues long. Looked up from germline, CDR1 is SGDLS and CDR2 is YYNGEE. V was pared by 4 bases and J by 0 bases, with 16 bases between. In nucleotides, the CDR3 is TGTGCCAGCAGCACAGATCCCGTCTCCCCGAACACCGGGGAGCTGTTTTTT. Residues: CASSTDPVSPNTGELFF.

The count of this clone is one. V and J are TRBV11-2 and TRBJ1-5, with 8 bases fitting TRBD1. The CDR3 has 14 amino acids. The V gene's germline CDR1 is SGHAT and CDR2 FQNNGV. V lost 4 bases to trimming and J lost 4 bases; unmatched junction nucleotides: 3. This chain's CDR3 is CASSSDRVNQPQHF. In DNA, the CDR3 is TGTGCCAGCAGCTCGGACAGGGTTAATCAGCCCCAGCATTTT.

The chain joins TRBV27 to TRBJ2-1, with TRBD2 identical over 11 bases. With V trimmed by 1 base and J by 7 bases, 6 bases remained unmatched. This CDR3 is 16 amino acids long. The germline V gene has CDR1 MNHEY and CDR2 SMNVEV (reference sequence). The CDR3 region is CASSLYSSGGRNEQFF. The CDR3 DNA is TGTGCCAGCAGTTTATATTCTAGCGGGGGGCGGAATGAGCAGTTCTTC.